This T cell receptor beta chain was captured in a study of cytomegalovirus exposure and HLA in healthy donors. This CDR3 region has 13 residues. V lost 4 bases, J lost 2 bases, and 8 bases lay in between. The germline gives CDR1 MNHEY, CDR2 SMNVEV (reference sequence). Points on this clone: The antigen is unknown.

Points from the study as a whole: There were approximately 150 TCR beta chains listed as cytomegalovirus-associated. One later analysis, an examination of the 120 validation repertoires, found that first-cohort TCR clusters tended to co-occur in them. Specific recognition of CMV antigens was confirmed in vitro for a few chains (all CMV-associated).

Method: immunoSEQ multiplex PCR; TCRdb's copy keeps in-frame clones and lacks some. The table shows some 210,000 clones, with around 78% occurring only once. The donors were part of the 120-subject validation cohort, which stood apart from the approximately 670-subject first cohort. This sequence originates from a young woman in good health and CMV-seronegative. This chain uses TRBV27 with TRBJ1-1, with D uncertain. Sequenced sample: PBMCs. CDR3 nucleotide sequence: TGTGCCAGCAGTTCTGTCTCAAACACTGAAGCTTTCTTT. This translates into CASSSVSNTEAFF.